The next 9 T cell receptor beta chains were all read from a single sample in a study of blood T cell repertoires in COVID-19. Assay: immunoSEQ multiplex PCR; the TCRdb copy retains only in-frame clones and omits some. The sample carries 200,000 to 250,000 clones, 80% to 85% recorded once. The specimen was peripheral blood. Receptor source: a woman in her 30s who had recovered from COVID-19.

The rearrangement links TRBV2 to TRBJ1-5; a weak D match, TRBD1 (5 bases). The V and J ends lost 6 bases and 4 bases respectively, with 13 bases between them. The CDR3 consists of 14 residues. The germline V gene encodes CDR1 SNHLY and CDR2 FYNNEI. The CDR3 protein is CASSPDSRNQPQHF. CDR3 DNA: TGTGCCAGCAGCCCAGACAGCCGGAATCAGCCCCAGCATTTT.

The gene calls are TRBV19 and TRBJ2-7, with 9 bases matching TRBD1. V lost 6 bases and J lost 4; bases outside the gene matches: 7. Germline CDR1 and CDR2: LNHDA and SQIVND (reference sequence). This CDR3 contains 14 residues. The CDR3: CASSVQGQGYEQYF. In DNA, the CDR3 is TGTGCCAGTAGCGTTCAGGGACAGGGTTACGAGCAGTACTTC.

V is TRBV9 and J is TRBJ2-7; 10 positions agree with TRBD1. The V segment lost 3 bases and the J segment 4 bases; nucleotides outside the gene matches: 4. The length of the CDR3 is 14 residues. Germline loops: CDR1 SGDLS, CDR2 YYNGEE. The CDR3 sequence is CASSAPGQGYEQYF. Here the CDR3 DNA reads TGTGCCAGCAGCGCACCGGGACAGGGGTACGAGCAGTACTTC.

CDR3 in DNA: TGTGCCAGCAGTCCCCAGGCTATGAACACTGAAGCTTTCTTT. It translates to CASSPQAMNTEAFF. The chain couples TRBV28 to TRBJ1-1; D unclear. The CDR3 length is 14 residues. Trimming took off 5 bases at V and 0 bases at J, with 10 bases between the two ends. Germline CDR1 is MDHEN and CDR2 is SYDVKM.

V usage is TRBV9 and J usage is TRBJ2-2, with 12 bases matching TRBD2. With V trimmed by 1 base and J by 0 bases, 4 bases remained unmatched. Germline CDR1 reads SGDLS; CDR2 reads YYNGEE. The CDR3 has 18 residues. The CDR3 DNA follows: TGTGCCAGCAGCGTACGGCTAGCGGGAGGGACGAACACCGGGGAGCTGTTTTTT. Its translation is CASSVRLAGGTNTGELFF.

This rearrangement joins TRBV5-1 to TRBJ2-1; 8 bases agree with TRBD2. V lost 4 bases and J lost 1; bases outside the gene matches: 13. The CDR3 is made up of 18 amino acids. CDR1 is SGHRS and CDR2 is YFSETQ in the germline V gene. This CDR3 reads CASSLTSAGWGSYNEQFF. DNA of the CDR3: TGCGCCAGCAGCCTGACTAGCGCCGGCTGGGGATCCTACAATGAGCAGTTCTTC.

J is TRBJ2-7 and V is TRBV9; 10 nucleotides agree with TRBD1. V shed 3 bases, J shed 3 bases, and the junction held 3 bases outside the gene matches. This CDR3 comprises 14 residues. Germline V gives CDR1 SGDLS, CDR2 YYNGEE. The CDR3 reads CASSAGTGVYEQYF. The CDR3 nucleotides are TGTGCCAGCAGCGCCGGGACAGGGGTCTACGAGCAGTACTTC.

The sample holds one count of this clone. The genes are TRBV24-1 and TRBJ1-1; 10 bases line up with TRBD1. The length of the CDR3 is 14 residues. Germline CDR1 and CDR2: KGHDR and SFDVKD. V shed 4 bases, J shed 7 bases, and the junction held 5 bases outside the gene matches. The DNA for the CDR3 is TGTGCCACCAGTGACCCGGGACAGGGGAGTGAAGCTTTCTTT. The encoded protein is CATSDPGQGSEAFF.

A single count supports this clone. The CDR3 sequence: CASSPQPGLAYANTGELFF. In DNA, the CDR3 is TGCGCCAGCAGCCCACAACCGGGACTAGCGTACGCGAACACCGGGGAGCTGTTTTTT. The chain combines TRBV4-1 with TRBJ2-2; TRBD2 agrees at 10 bases. This CDR3 contains 19 residues. Looked up from germline, CDR1 is MGHRA and CDR2 is YSYEKL. With V trimmed by 4 bases and J by 0 bases, 11 bases remained unmatched.